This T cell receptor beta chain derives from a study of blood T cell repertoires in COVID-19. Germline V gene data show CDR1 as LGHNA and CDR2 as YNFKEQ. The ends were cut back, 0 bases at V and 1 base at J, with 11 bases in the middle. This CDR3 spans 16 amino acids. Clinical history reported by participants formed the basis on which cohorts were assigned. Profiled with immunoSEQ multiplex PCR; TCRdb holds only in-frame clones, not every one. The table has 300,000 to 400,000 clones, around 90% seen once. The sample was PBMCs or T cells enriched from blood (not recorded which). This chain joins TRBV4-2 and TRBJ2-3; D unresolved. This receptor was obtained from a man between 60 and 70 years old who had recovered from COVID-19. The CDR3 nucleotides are TGTGCCAGCAGCCAAGATGCTGGGCAGGGCACAGATACGCAGTATTTT. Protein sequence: CASSQDAGQGTDTQYF.